This paragraph reports one T cell receptor (beta chain). The clone's antigen remains unknown. Base qualities were left out, and no much larger clone turns up one base away. The collaborating institutions used their own protocols to collect whole blood in K2EDTA tubes. Collaborator samples were shipped for TCRbeta analysis as frozen whole blood, isolated PBMCs, or DNA extracted from either sample type. The data belong to a study of blood T cell repertoires in COVID-19 (dated by TCRdb to 2020 to 2022). Regarding the research as a whole: Samples from collaborators originated in the United States, Italy and Spain and spanned both the acute and convalescent phases of COVID-19. The prospective study material was composed of cDNA or gDNA derived from T cells, B-cell-depleted T cells, or PBMCs. Where HLA class I and class II types were available, the types were taken from metadata supplied by the sample provider, not from assay-based typing. Samples were obtained from the ongoing ImmuneRACE study (first 160 participants) and from some 1,300 subjects provided by 6 global collaborators. Deeply sampled blood TCRbeta repertoires from subjects exposed to, actively infected with, or recovered from COVID-19 were included in the dataset. Sample metadata almost always included a de-identified subject ID, COVID-19 status, age in years and sex. A freely available public database, intended as a resource for researchers studying the immune response to SARS-CoV-2, is where the repertoires were released.

The immunoSEQ Assay, a bias-controlled multiplex PCR, was used to amplify TCRbeta CDR3 regions from genomic DNA. In the source study's methods: The number of nucleated cells in each sample was estimated from the amplification of reference gene primers within the assay. Sequence reads were collapsed and filtered to measure the absolute abundance of every unique TCRbeta CDR3 rearrangement. For each sample, productive Simpson clonality was calculated by taking the square root of Simpson's diversity index across productive rearrangements. Imported from immuneACCESS, the table was reduced by TCRdb to in-frame sequences with V and J called. These copies leave out some clones; in studies compared against another copy, an unresolved V gene accounts for under half, and the cause of the remainder is not known. V, J and clone size reflect that table, while D and trimming were determined from the DNA. This sample is represented by 70,000 to 85,000 clones; roughly 87% of them were singletons. The leading ten clones occupy 3% of the sample.

Results the study describes overall, beyond this receptor: How much clinical and demographic metadata was included differed by source and by participant, and the metadata was provided uncurated.

The receptor was derived from a woman in her forties or fifties with active or convalescent COVID-19. The sample was peripheral blood.

The CDR3 has the sequence CSVGGGRDRGVGTQYF. At the DNA level, the sequence is TGCAGCGTTGGTGGAGGGAGGGACAGGGGGGTAGGGACCCAGTACTTC. The rearranged chain carries TRBV29-1 and TRBJ2-5; TRBD1 aligns with 11 central bases. V ends up 4 bases short and J 7 bases short, with an unmatched junction base count of 14. The CDR3 measures 16 amino acids from cysteine to phenylalanine. Only CDR3 DNA is held: 48 bases, read in frame from base 1. From the germline V gene, CDR1 is SQVTM and CDR2 is ANQGSEA.